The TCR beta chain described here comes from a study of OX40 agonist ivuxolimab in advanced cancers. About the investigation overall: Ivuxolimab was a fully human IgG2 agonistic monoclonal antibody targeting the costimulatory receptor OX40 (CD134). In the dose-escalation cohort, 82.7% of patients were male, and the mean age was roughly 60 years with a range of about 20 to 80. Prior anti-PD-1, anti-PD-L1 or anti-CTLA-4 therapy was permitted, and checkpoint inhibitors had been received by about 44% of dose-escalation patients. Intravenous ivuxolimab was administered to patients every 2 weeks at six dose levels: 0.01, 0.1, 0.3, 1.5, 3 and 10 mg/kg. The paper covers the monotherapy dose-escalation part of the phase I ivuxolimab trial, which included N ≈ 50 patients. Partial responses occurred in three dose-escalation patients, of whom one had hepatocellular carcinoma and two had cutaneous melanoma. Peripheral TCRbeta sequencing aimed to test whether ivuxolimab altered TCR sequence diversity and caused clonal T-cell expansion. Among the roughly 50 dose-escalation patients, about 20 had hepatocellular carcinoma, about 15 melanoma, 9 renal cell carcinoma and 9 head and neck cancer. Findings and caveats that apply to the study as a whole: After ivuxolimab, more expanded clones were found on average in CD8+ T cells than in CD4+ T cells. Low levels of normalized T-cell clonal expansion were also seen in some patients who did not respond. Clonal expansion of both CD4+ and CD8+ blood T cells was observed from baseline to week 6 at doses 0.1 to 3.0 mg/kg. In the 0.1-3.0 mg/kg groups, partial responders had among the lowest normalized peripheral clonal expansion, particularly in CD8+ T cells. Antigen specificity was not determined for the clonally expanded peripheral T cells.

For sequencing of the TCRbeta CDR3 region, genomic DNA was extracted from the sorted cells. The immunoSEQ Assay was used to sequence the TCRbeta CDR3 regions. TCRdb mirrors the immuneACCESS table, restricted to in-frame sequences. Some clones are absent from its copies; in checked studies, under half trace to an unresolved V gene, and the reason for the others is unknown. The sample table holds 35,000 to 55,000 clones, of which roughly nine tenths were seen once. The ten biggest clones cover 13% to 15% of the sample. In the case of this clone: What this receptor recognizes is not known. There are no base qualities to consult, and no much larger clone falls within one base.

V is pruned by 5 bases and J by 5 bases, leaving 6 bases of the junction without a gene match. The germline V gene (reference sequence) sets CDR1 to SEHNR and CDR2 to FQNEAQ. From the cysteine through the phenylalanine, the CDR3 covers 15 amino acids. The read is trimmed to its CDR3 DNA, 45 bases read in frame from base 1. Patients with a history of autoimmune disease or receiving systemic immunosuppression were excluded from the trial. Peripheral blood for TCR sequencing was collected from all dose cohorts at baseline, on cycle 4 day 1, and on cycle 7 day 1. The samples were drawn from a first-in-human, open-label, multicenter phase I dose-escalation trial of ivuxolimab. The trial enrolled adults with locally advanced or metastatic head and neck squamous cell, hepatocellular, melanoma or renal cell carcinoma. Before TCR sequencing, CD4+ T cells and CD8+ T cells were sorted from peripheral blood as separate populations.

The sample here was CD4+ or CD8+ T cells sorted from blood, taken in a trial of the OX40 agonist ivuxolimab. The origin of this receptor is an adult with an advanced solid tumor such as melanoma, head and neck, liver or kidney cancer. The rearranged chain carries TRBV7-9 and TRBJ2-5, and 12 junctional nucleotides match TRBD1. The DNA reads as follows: TGTGCCAGCAGCCCGGGACAGGGGGCTGTGGAGACCCAGTACTTC. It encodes CASSPGQGAVETQYF.